A single sample gave rise to the 11 T cell receptor beta chains below, sequenced in a study of T-cell memory formation after mild COVID-19. TCRdb fed the 5' RACE reads into MiXCR, producing one record per CDR3 protein. Of a few hundred thousand distinct CDR3 sequences in the sample, roughly 16% are singletons; the top ten hold less than 30%. The sample consisted of PBMCs or a T cell subset sorted from them (not recorded which). These receptors all stem from a man aged 18 to 35 who had mild COVID-19 (a few samples of this study predate the infection). Cell type and time point are not known.

The rearrangement links TRBV6-5 to TRBJ2-5; either TRBD1 or TRBD2 may supply D (5 bases each). V lost 7 bases and J 4 bases, leaving 22 bases between the germline ends. This CDR3 has 16 residues. The V gene's germline CDR1 is MNHEY and CDR2 SVGAGI. In DNA, the CDR3 is TGTGCCAGCATTTCGAGGCGGAATTTCGGGGCAGAGACCCAGTACTTC. As protein: CASISRRNFGAETQYF.

This rearrangement joins TRBV2 to TRBJ2-3; D not resolved. Trimming removed 1 base at V and 1 base at J, with 15 bases between. The CDR3 sequence is 17 residues long. Germline V gene data show CDR1 as SNHLY and CDR2 as FYNNEI. The CDR3 region is CASSEVKAIGGTDTQYF. CDR3 coding DNA: TGTGCCAGCAGTGAAGTTAAGGCTATTGGGGGCACAGATACGCAGTATTTT. The full variable domain, with the rest looked up from reference TRBV2 and TRBJ2-3, is EPEVTQTPSHQVTQMGQEVILRCVPISNHLYFYWYRQILGQKVEFLVSFYNNEISEKSEIFDDQFSVERPDGSNFTLKIRSTKLEDSAMYFCASSEVKAIGGTDTQYFGPGTRLTVL.

The J gene is TRBJ2-5, the V gene TRBV11-2; 9 bases align to TRBD2. The CDR3 contains 16 residues. Trimming removed 1 base from V and 2 bases from J; junction bases left unmatched: 5. In germline, CDR1 is SGHAT, CDR2 FQNNGV. CDR3 DNA sequence: TGTGCCAGCAGCTTAGTAAGGCTAGCGGGGCAAGAGACCCAGTACTTC. This translates into CASSLVRLAGQETQYF. The entire variable domain, with the rest obtained from reference TRBV11-2 and TRBJ2-5, is as follows: EAGVAQSPRYKIIEKRQSVAFWCNPISGHATLYWYQQILGQGPKLLIQFQNNGVVDDSQLPKDRFSAERLKGVDSTLKIQPAKLEDSAVYLCASSLVRLAGQETQYFGPGTRLLVL.

The V and J genes are TRBV19 and TRBJ2-7, with a possible D match to TRBD1 (6 bases). The CDR3 has 12 residues. V lost 7 bases to trimming and J lost 0 bases, with 7 bases between them. Per germline, CDR1 LNHDA and CDR2 SQIVND (reference sequence). CDR3: CASMDSSYEQYF. The CDR3 DNA reads TGTGCCAGTATGGACAGCTCCTACGAGCAGTACTTC.

CDR3 nucleotides: TGCAGTTCCGTAGGTTTAGGGTCCTACGAGCAGTACGTC. Translating gives CSSVGLGSYEQYV. The chain recombines TRBV20-1 with TRBJ2-7; D unclear. CDR1 and CDR2 (germline): DFQATT, SNEGSKA (reference sequence). V lost 8 bases and J 1 base, leaving 15 bases between the germline ends. The CDR3 spans 13 residues.

The CDR3 sequence: CASSPYRRGQYF. The CDR3 bases are TGTGCCAGCAGCCCCTACAGACGAGGGCAGTACTTC. The gene calls are TRBV12-3 or TRBV12-4 and TRBJ2-7; no firm D call. Deletions cut 6 bases from V and 9 bases from J, with 15 bases between. CDR3 size: 12 residues.

The chain is built from TRBV20-1 and TRBJ2-3; D remains unclear. The CDR3 totals 13 residues. The ends were cut back, 7 bases at V and 0 bases at J, with 11 bases in the middle. Germline V gene data show CDR1 as DFQATT and CDR2 as SNEGSKA (reference sequence). CDR3 loop: CSDMMASTDTQYF. For the CDR3, the DNA is TGCAGTGATATGATGGCTAGCACAGATACGCAGTATTTT.

The DNA for the CDR3 is TGCGCCAGCAGCTTTGTTGACGAGACCCAGTACTTC. It encodes CASSFVDETQYF. This chain links TRBV5-1 with TRBJ2-5; D is uncertain. Trimming removed 2 bases at V and 5 bases at J, with 7 bases between. Germline V gene sequence: CDR1 SGHRS, CDR2 YFSETQ. The CDR3 has 12 amino acids.

J is TRBJ1-1 and V is TRBV7-3, with D unresolved. Germline V CDR1 and CDR2: SGHTA, FQGTGA. V dropped 1 base and J dropped 3 bases, with 6 bases sitting between them. This CDR3 spans 13 amino acids. CDR3 sequence (DNA): TGTGCCAGCAGCTTAAGCCAGTACACTGAAGCTTTCTTT. Protein: CASSLSQYTEAFF.

V and J are TRBV11-2 and TRBJ1-2; D is undetermined. Germline loops: CDR1 SGHAT, CDR2 FQNNGV. The CDR3 sequence is 14 residues long. Trimming stripped 4 bases from V and 7 bases from J, with 16 bases between. The CDR3 bases are TGTGCCAGCAGCTCCGAAGGTCGAGTCGGTGGCTACACCTTC. This sequence encodes CASSSEGRVGGYTF.

The chain employs TRBV9 and TRBJ2-5; tentative D call: TRBD2 (6 bases). CDR3 length: 14 amino acids. Per germline, CDR1 SGDLS and CDR2 YYNGEE. V was shortened by 4 bases and J by 6 bases, with 16 bases between the two germline ends. The DNA for the CDR3 is TGTGCCAGCAGCCCCGGGACTCCTTTGCAGACCCAGTACTTC. Protein product: CASSPGTPLQTQYF.